The 28 T cell receptor beta chains given below trace back to one sample, sequenced in a study of blood T cells in healthy people across ages. A second PCR, run for about 6 to 11 cycles, used a sample-barcoded 5' primer plus a J-beta primer mix. TCRdb recomputed calls from the 5' RACE reads with MiXCR, one row per CDR3 protein. The table records about 1.6 million distinct CDR3 sequences, approximately 32% of them present only once. Input material: blood. These receptors were obtained from a woman in her 30s in good health.

This clonotype came up once. The chain has TRBV5-1 and TRBJ2-3, with D maybe TRBD2 (7 bases). From germline, CDR1 is SGHRS and CDR2 YFSETQ. The CDR3 has 15 residues. The V end was cut by 4 bases, the J end by 2 bases, with 14 bases between. Here the CDR3 reads CASSLGGAVTDTQYF. CDR3 bases: TGCGCCAGCAGCCTGGGGGGGGCGGTCACAGATACGCAGTATTTT.

This rearrangement joins TRBV7-3 to TRBJ2-5; weak D call: TRBD2 (6 bases). The CDR3 is 14 amino acids. Trimming took off 5 bases at V and 5 bases at J, with 15 bases between the two ends. Germline lookup yields CDR1 SGHTA and CDR2 FQGTGA. The CDR3 protein is CASSPGGRGETQYF. In nucleotides, the CDR3 is TGTGCCAGCAGCCCCGGGGGTCGAGGGGAGACCCAGTACTTC.

This clonotype has just a few counts. The chain carries TRBV29-1 and TRBJ1-1, with D hard to call. V lost 5 bases, J lost 0 bases, and 10 bases lay in between. The CDR3 extends over 13 amino acids. From germline, CDR1 is SQVTM and CDR2 ANQGSEA. The CDR3 DNA sequence: TGCAGCGTTAAAAAGAACATGAACACTGAAGCTTTCTTT. Amino acids: CSVKKNMNTEAFF.

The chain recombines TRBV6-5 with TRBJ2-1; D may be TRBD1 (5 bases). V was clipped by 5 bases and J by 3 bases, with 11 bases between them. The CDR3 totals 14 residues. CDR1 is MNHEY, CDR2 SVGAGI, per germline. For the CDR3, the DNA is TGTGCCAGCAGTATTCTAGGGGTCTACAATGAGCAGTTCTTC. It is translated as CASSILGVYNEQFF.

This sequence joins TRBV20-1 and TRBJ2-3, with TRBD1 matching over 12 bases. The CDR3 is 14 amino acids. V lost 6 bases, J lost 5 bases, and 6 bases stayed unmatched. Germline V gene sequence: CDR1 DFQATT, CDR2 SNEGSKA (reference sequence). CDR3 sequence reads: CSAPGTGGLDTQYF. The CDR3 nucleotides are TGCAGTGCGCCCGGGACAGGGGGCCTAGATACGCAGTATTTT.

The rearrangement joins TRBV11-2 to TRBJ2-5, with 8 bases aligning to TRBD2. V trimming: 4 bases; J trimming: 7 bases; junction bases outside the gene matches: 14. The length of the CDR3 is 16 residues. From germline, CDR1 is SGHAT and CDR2 FQNNGV. The CDR3 DNA sequence: TGTGCCAGCAGCTCGCCCCTCCAGACTAGCGACCGGACCCAGTACTTC. This gives the protein CASSSPLQTSDRTQYF.

This clonotype came up a few times. The V gene is TRBV5-5, the J gene TRBJ1-2, with D possibly TRBD1 on 5 matching bases. The CDR3 is made up of 12 amino acids. Per germline, CDR1 SGHKS and CDR2 YYEKEE (reference sequence). The ends were cut back, 3 bases at V and 9 bases at J, with 12 bases in the middle. Here the CDR3 DNA reads TGTGCCAGCAGCTGGGGGAGCCCCTGCTACACCTTC. Protein sequence: CASSWGSPCYTF.

This clonotype was picked up a small number of times. The chain is built from TRBV4-1 and TRBJ2-1, with D perhaps matching TRBD2 (7 bases). The V gene's germline CDR1 is MGHRA and CDR2 YSYEKL. This CDR3 comprises 16 residues. The germline V and J ends were trimmed by 0 bases and 7 bases, with 16 bases remaining between them. The CDR3 coding sequence is TGCGCCAGCAGCCAAGAATTGGCGGGGGCCTGGAATGAGCAGTTCTTC. Encoded protein: CASSQELAGAWNEQFF.

In the case of this clonotype: A read error may account for a junction end that differs from germline. The rearrangement links TRBV5-6 to TRBJ2-5; TRBD1 aligns across 8 bases. CDR3 length equals 13 residues. Germline CDR1 reads SGHDT; CDR2 reads YYEEEE. CDR3 sequence (DNA): TGTGCCAGCAACCAAGGACAGGGAGAGGCCCAGTACTTC. This gives the protein CASNQGQGEAQYF. Full variable domain (remainder filled in from reference TRBV5-6 and TRBJ2-5): DAGVTQSPTHLIKTRGQQVTLRCSPKSGHDTVSWYQQALGQGPQFIFQYYEEEERQRGNFPDRFSGHQFPNYSSELNVNALLLGDSALYLCASNQGQGEAQYFGPGTRLLVL.

This clonotype was found a few times. The chain uses TRBV19 and TRBJ2-6, with no clear D. The CDR3 has 16 amino acids. CDR1 LNHDA and CDR2 SQIVND come from the germline V gene (reference sequence). Trimming pared 6 bases from V and 0 bases from J, leaving 12 bases between. This chain's CDR3 is CASRVKSSSGANVLTF. CDR3 sequence (DNA): TGTGCCAGTAGGGTAAAGAGCAGCTCTGGGGCCAACGTCCTGACTTTC.

The gene calls are TRBV9 and TRBJ2-1, with 7 bases fitting TRBD1. After removal of 4 bases from V and 10 bases from J, the junction contained 5 bases not matched to a gene. The CDR3 length is 12 residues. CDR1 and CDR2 (germline): SGDLS, YYNGEE. CDR3 in DNA: TGTGCCAGCAGCTCGGACAGGTTCGAGCAGTTCTTC. It codes for CASSSDRFEQFF.

The chain carries TRBV20-1 and TRBJ1-5; no definite D call. Trimming took off 0 bases at V and 4 bases at J, with 7 bases between the two ends. The CDR3 is 13 amino acids. Germline-derived CDR1 and CDR2 are DFQATT and SNEGSKA (reference sequence). The CDR3 DNA sequence: TGCAGTGCTAGAGACAGCCCAAATCAGCCCCAGCATTTT. Amino acids: CSARDSPNQPQHF.

This clonotype was observed a few times. J is TRBJ2-7 and V is TRBV6-1; TRBD2 matches at 12 bases. Germline CDR1 and CDR2: MNHNS and SASEGT. This CDR3 spans 13 amino acids. V lost 4 bases to trimming and J lost 9 bases; unmatched junction nucleotides: 4. The chain's CDR3 is CASSGLAGVWQYF. The DNA for the CDR3 is TGTGCCAGCAGTGGACTAGCGGGAGTTTGGCAGTACTTC.

This clonotype turned up a few times. V is TRBV15 and J is TRBJ2-1; D is perhaps TRBD2 (5 bases). The CDR3 spans 15 residues. CDR1 is LNHNV, CDR2 YYDKDF, per germline (reference sequence). Trimming took off 4 bases at V and 0 bases at J, with 10 bases between the two ends. In DNA form, the CDR3 reads TGTGCCACCAGCATAGCGAGGAGCTCCTACAATGAGCAGTTCTTC. Translated: CATSIARSSYNEQFF. Full variable domain (remainder filled in from reference TRBV15 and TRBJ2-1): DAMVIQNPRYQVTQFGKPVTLSCSQTLNHNVMYWYQQKSSQAPKLLFHYYDKDFNNEADTPDNFQSRRPNTSFCFLDIRSPGLGDTAMYLCATSIARSSYNEQFFGPGTRLTVL.

This chain joins TRBV20-1 and TRBJ2-3, with D perhaps matching TRBD1 or TRBD2 (7 bases each). The CDR3 is 14 residues long. Germline CDR1 DFQATT, CDR2 SNEGSKA (reference sequence). The CDR3 DNA follows: TGCTCCTCTATCAGGGGGGGTTCTTCAGATACGCAGTATTTT. It translates to CSSIRGGSSDTQYF.

This clonotype was counted once. V is TRBV6-6 and J is TRBJ2-5, with no clear D. Trimming cost V 7 bases and J 4 bases, with 13 bases left between them. This CDR3 comprises 13 residues. Germline values: CDR1 MNHNY, CDR2 SVGAGI (reference sequence). The CDR3 is CASTAVPRETQYF. The CDR3 DNA reads TGTGCCAGCACCGCAGTACCACGAGAGACCCAGTACTTC.

This clonotype showed up just a few times. At one boundary the junction diverges from the germline segment, which might be a read error. The chain couples TRBV12-3 or TRBV12-4 to TRBJ2-1; possibly TRBD2 for D (6 bases). The CDR3 totals 15 residues. The CDR3, as DNA: TGTGCCAGCACCCTGGCTGCGGCTAGCGACAATGGGCAGTTCTTC. As protein: CASTLAAASDNGQFF.

This rearrangement joins TRBV7-2 to TRBJ1-2; the match to TRBD1 covers 10 bases. J was trimmed by 6 bases and V by 3 bases; bases with no gene match: 16. Germline-derived CDR1 and CDR2 are SGHTA and FQGNSA. The CDR3 extends over 18 amino acids. This CDR3 is CASSLGGYRDRGLDGYTF. The DNA of the CDR3 is TGTGCCAGCAGCTTGGGGGGGTACCGGGACAGGGGCCTGGATGGCTACACCTTC.

The rearrangement uses TRBV5-1 and TRBJ2-3; TRBD1 agrees at 10 bases. The CDR3 consists of 16 residues. The germline CDR1 and CDR2 sequences are SGHRS and YFSETQ. V shed 4 bases, J shed 3 bases, and the junction held 8 bases outside the gene matches. DNA of the CDR3: TGCGCCAGCAGCCCCGGGACAGGGGCCGTAACAGATACGCAGTATTTT. Encoded protein: CASSPGTGAVTDTQYF.

This clonotype appeared a few times. The V gene is TRBV3-1, the J gene TRBJ1-4, with a tentative D call TRBD1 (5 bases). The germline gives CDR1 LGHDT, CDR2 YNNKEL (reference sequence). The CDR3 contains 16 residues. V lost 4 bases and J lost 1, with 13 bases in between. The CDR3 region is CASSPVGAGTNEKLFF. The CDR3 DNA reads TGTGCCAGCAGCCCCGTTGGGGCTGGAACTAATGAAAAACTGTTTTTT.

This clonotype was seen more than once but under ten times. The chain is built from TRBV9 and TRBJ2-3, with a tentative D call TRBD1 (5 bases). From germline, CDR1 is SGDLS and CDR2 YYNGEE. V lost 0 bases to trimming and J lost 3 bases, with 8 bases between them. There are 14 residues in the CDR3. CDR3 nucleotide sequence: TGTGCCAGCAGCGTAGAAGGGGCGACAGATACGCAGTATTTT. It specifies CASSVEGATDTQYF.

This clonotype was counted only a few times. This sequence joins TRBV28 and TRBJ2-7; D gene ambiguous. The CDR3 extends over 13 amino acids. Trimming stripped 3 bases from V and 6 bases from J, with 12 bases between. Germline CDR1 and CDR2: MDHEN and SYDVKM. CDR3 DNA: TGTGCCAGCAGTTTCGGCTATTTTATCGAGCAGTACTTC. Protein sequence: CASSFGYFIEQYF.

The CDR3 DNA sequence: TGTGCCAGCAGTTACTCCCCGGACACCATCTCCTACAATGAGCAGTTCTTC. Amino acids: CASSYSPDTISYNEQFF. The chain couples TRBV6-6 to TRBJ2-1; TRBD1 might be the D (5 bases). With 0 bases removed from V and 0 bases from J, the gap between germline ends came to 12 bases. The CDR3 is 17 amino acids. From germline, CDR1 is MNHNY and CDR2 SVGAGI (reference sequence).

This clonotype showed up just a few times. The chain is built from TRBV20-1 and TRBJ2-3; 13 positions match TRBD2. Trimming at V came to 5 bases and at J to 7 bases, leaving 9 bases not matched to a gene. Germline values: CDR1 DFQATT, CDR2 SNEGSKA (reference sequence). This CDR3 has 15 residues. The CDR3 sequence is CSAPRTSGGGNTQYF. The CDR3 DNA follows: TGCAGTGCTCCCCGTACTAGCGGGGGGGGGAATACGCAGTATTTT.

This clonotype turned up a few times. The chain has TRBV20-1 and TRBJ2-1; TRBD2 might be the D (6 bases). Germline V CDR1 and CDR2: DFQATT, SNEGSKA (reference sequence). V was cut by 0 bases and J by 4 bases, with 13 bases left in between. The CDR3 contains 15 residues. The CDR3 sequence: CSARDSRGIYNEQFF. The CDR3 nucleotides are TGCAGTGCTAGAGATTCCCGCGGGATTTACAATGAGCAGTTCTTC.

This clonotype has only a few counts. The chain combines TRBV29-1 with TRBJ2-7, with 8 bases aligning to TRBD1. CDR1 and CDR2 from the germline V gene are SQVTM and ANQGSEA. This CDR3 is built from 14 residues. The J segment lost 3 bases and the V segment lost 6 bases, leaving 10 bases of the junction unmatched. The CDR3 sequence is CSVGQASSGYEQYF. DNA for the CDR3: TGCAGCGTGGGACAGGCATCCTCGGGCTACGAGCAGTACTTC.

This clonotype was recorded a few times. CDR3 bases: TGTGCCAGCAGTTCCCCGGGACAGGGGGTAAGGGAGCAGTACTTC. It yields the protein CASSSPGQGVREQYF. The chain combines TRBV27 with TRBJ2-7, with 11 bases fitting TRBD1. This CDR3 comprises 15 residues. CDR1 is MNHEY, CDR2 SMNVEV, per germline (reference sequence). V lost 4 bases to trimming and J lost 7 bases; unmatched junction nucleotides: 9.

Here the CDR3 reads CATGDTGGWDEQFF. CDR3 sequence (DNA): TGTGCCACCGGAGATACAGGGGGCTGGGATGAGCAGTTCTTC. The chain carries TRBV24-1 and TRBJ2-1; 9 nucleotides match TRBD1. V lost 9 bases and J lost 8; bases outside the gene matches: 10. The CDR3 length is 14 residues. Germline CDR1 reads KGHDR; CDR2 reads SFDVKD.